This T cell receptor beta chain was recorded in a study of T-cell reconstitution after alpha-beta-depleted transplantation in children. Study-wide results and limits: Surviving thymic progenitors and recipient T cells were the source of high TCRbeta diversity at day 60 in some patients. After transplant, at about two months, alpha-beta T cells were reportedly derived from several hundred expanded graft clones. It was newly produced T cells that mostly accounted for T-cell counts and diversity one year after transplant.

Unique molecular identifiers were incorporated when the TCRbeta library was constructed. TCRdb re-derived calls from the PCR reads in MiXCR, one entry per CDR3 protein. The sample includes roughly 490,000 distinct CDR3 sequences, roughly an eighth of them seen just once. A word on this clonotype: Antigen: not known.

The CDR3 runs 16 residues. Trimming left V 6 bases short and J 1 base short, with 18 bases between. Germline values: CDR1 MDHEN, CDR2 SYDVKM. The V and J genes are TRBV28 and TRBJ1-1; possible D gene TRBD1, 5 bases. The clonotype originates from a female patient between 2 and 15 years old who had a stem cell transplant for aplastic anemia, so the T cells may come from the graft donor. Sequencing used PBMCs, mostly from graft donor cells, obtained 180 days after TCRalphabeta/CD19-depleted stem cell transplant. DNA for the CDR3: TGTGCCAGCAGCCCAACGATGGGACGGAAGAACACTGAAGCTTTCTTT. Protein: CASSPTMGRKNTEAFF. Based on the CDR3 plus reference TRBV28 and TRBJ1-1, the full variable domain is DVKVTQSSRYLVKRTGEKVFLECVQDMDHENMFWYRQDPGLGLRLIYFSYDVKMKEKGDIPEGYSVSREKKERFSLILESASTNQTSMYLCASSPTMGRKNTEAFFGQGTRLTVV.